This T cell receptor (beta chain) was recovered during a study of blood T cell repertoires in COVID-19. Study details: The origin of the acute and convalescent COVID-19 samples was the United States, Italy and Spain. T cells, B-cell-depleted T cells, or PBMCs supplied cDNA or gDNA.

As processed by the authors: Estimated nucleated cell counts came from reference gene primer amplification. Only in-frame clones appear in the TCRdb table, and some are missing; sequencing was by immunoSEQ multiplex PCR. V and J calls and clone size are given by that table; D and trimming were obtained from the DNA. The sample includes 97,000 or so clones, approximately 86% seen only once; the top ten take roughly 11%. This clone has only one observation. This CDR3 region has 12 residues. CDR1 is KGHDR, CDR2 SFDVKD, per germline. V was pared by 7 bases and J by 3 bases, with 5 bases between. V usage is TRBV24-1 and J usage is TRBJ2-2; unclear D gene. The sequenced sample was peripheral blood. The TCR comes from a man in his 70s with active or convalescent COVID-19. CDR3 DNA sequence: TGTGCCACCAGCTCAGACACCGGGGAGCTGTTTTTT. Protein: CATSSDTGELFF.